Below, 20 T cell receptor beta chains from the same sample are listed, as sequenced in a study of PD-1 blockade in classical Hodgkin lymphoma. Time point: cycle 4 day 1 (C4D1), after 6 weeks of nivolumab. There was relapse after autologous stem cell transplantation in every patient, and there was variation in brentuximab vedotin exposure. Assay: immunoSEQ multiplex PCR; the TCRdb copy retains only in-frame clones and omits some. The sample records 20,000 to 30,000 clones, roughly 90% being singletons. The sample consisted of peripheral blood mononuclear cells (PBMCs), taken before the fourth cycle of nivolumab. The receptors were gathered from a human donor with classical Hodgkin lymphoma.

The chain recombines TRBV4-1 with TRBJ2-2; D tentatively reads TRBD1 or TRBD2 (5 bases each). The CDR3 totals 15 residues. Deletions cut 1 base from V and 8 bases from J, with 14 bases between. Looked up from germline, CDR1 is MGHRA and CDR2 is YSYEKL. The CDR3 here is CASSQGQGLAGELFF. In nucleotides, the CDR3 is TGCGCCAGCAGCCAAGGGCAGGGTCTAGCAGGGGAGCTGTTTTTT.

This clone was recorded only once. The rearrangement uses TRBV5-5 and TRBJ2-7; D might be TRBD1 (5 bases). The germline V and J ends were trimmed by 4 bases and 2 bases, with 19 bases remaining between them. The CDR3 is made up of 16 amino acids. Germline V gene sequence: CDR1 SGHKS, CDR2 YYEKEE (reference sequence). The CDR3, as DNA: TGTGCCAGCAGCCCCAGGGTCCAGTCGGTTGCCTACGAGCAGTACTTC. The encoded protein is CASSPRVQSVAYEQYF. Supplemented by reference TRBV5-5 and TRBJ2-7, the full variable domain reads DAGVTQSPTHLIKTRGQQVTLRCSPISGHKSVSWYQQVLGQGPQFIFQYYEKEERGRGNFPDRFSARQFPNYSSELNVNALLLGDSALYLCASSPRVQSVAYEQYFGPGTRLTVT.

The chain recombines TRBV10-1 with TRBJ2-5; TRBD2 might be the D (6 bases). CDR3 length: 15 amino acids. CDR1 WNHNN and CDR2 SYGVQD come from the germline V gene (reference sequence). Trimming removed 0 bases at V and 5 bases at J, with 13 bases between. CDR3 sequence (DNA): TGCGCCAGCAGTGAGTCGTACAGGCGGGATGAGACCCAGTACTTC. This encodes CASSESYRRDETQYF.

The chain joins TRBV19 to TRBJ1-5; no reliable D call. The germline CDR1 and CDR2 sequences are LNHDA and SQIVND (reference sequence). Trimming took 1 base from V and 4 from J, leaving 11 bases between them. The CDR3 runs to 15 residues. CDR3 bases: TGTGCCAGTAGTATAGCGGGAGGGAGGAATCAGCCCCAGCATTTT. It specifies CASSIAGGRNQPQHF.

The rearrangement uses TRBV6-5 and TRBJ2-2; 7 nucleotides line up with TRBD1. V was pared by 0 bases and J by 6 bases, with 4 bases of the junction left unmatched. The CDR3 covers 15 residues. Germline V gene data show CDR1 as MNHEY and CDR2 as SVGAGI. CDR3 sequence reads: CASSYSGQAAGELFF. The CDR3 DNA reads as TGTGCCAGCAGTTACTCTGGACAGGCGGCCGGGGAGCTGTTTTTT.

The rearrangement joins TRBV4-1 to TRBJ1-1; D is uncertain. The CDR3 loop spans 15 amino acids. Trimming cost V 0 bases and J 3 bases, with 11 bases left between them. In germline, CDR1 is MGHRA, CDR2 YSYEKL. The CDR3, as DNA: TGCGCCAGCAGCCAAGAAGCGCATGGGGACACTGAAGCTTTCTTT. It is translated as CASSQEAHGDTEAFF.

This clone showed up just once. The genes are TRBV7-2 and TRBJ2-5; D is undetermined. This CDR3 has 16 amino acids. Germline lookup yields CDR1 SGHTA and CDR2 FQGNSA. The V and J ends lost 0 bases and 2 bases respectively, with 13 bases between them. The CDR3 region is CASSLAGTQPQETQYF. The CDR3 nucleotides are TGTGCCAGCAGCTTAGCTGGTACCCAGCCTCAAGAGACCCAGTACTTC.

The chain has TRBV15 and TRBJ2-1; D tentatively fits TRBD1 or TRBD2 (6 bases each). V lost 0 bases, J lost 5 bases, and 17 bases lay in between. From germline, CDR1 is LNHNV and CDR2 YYDKDF (reference sequence). The CDR3 totals 17 residues. The CDR3 reads CATSRDRGGLVDNEQFF. The CDR3 region has the DNA TGTGCCACCAGCAGAGATCGAGGGGGGCTGGTTGACAATGAGCAGTTCTTC. Using reference TRBV15 and TRBJ2-1 for the parts outside the CDR3, the full variable domain is DAMVIQNPRYQVTQFGKPVTLSCSQTLNHNVMYWYQQKSSQAPKLLFHYYDKDFNNEADTPDNFQSRRPNTSFCFLDIRSPGLGDTAMYLCATSRDRGGLVDNEQFFGPGTRLTVL.

The chain recombines TRBV6-5 with TRBJ1-5, with D unresolved. This CDR3 contains 14 residues. Trimming stripped 2 bases from V and 2 bases from J, with 7 bases between. CDR1 MNHEY and CDR2 SVGAGI come from the germline V gene. The CDR3 sequence: CASSYPQGNQPQHF. In DNA form, the CDR3 reads TGTGCCAGCAGTTACCCCCAGGGCAATCAGCCCCAGCATTTT.

This clone has a single count. The chain employs TRBV5-1 and TRBJ2-2; D is unresolved. V shed 0 bases and J shed 0 bases, with 3 bases lying between them. CDR3 length equals 14 residues. In germline, CDR1 is SGHRS, CDR2 YFSETQ. The CDR3 is CASSLDTNTGELFF. In DNA form, the CDR3 reads TGCGCCAGCAGCTTGGATACGAACACCGGGGAGCTGTTTTTT.

The rearrangement links TRBV30 to TRBJ2-5; 9 bases match TRBD1. Germline loops: CDR1 GTSNPN, CDR2 SVGIG (reference sequence). The J segment lost 5 bases and the V segment lost 5 bases, leaving 12 bases of the junction unmatched. CDR3 size: 15 residues. The CDR3 here is CAWDSGTGRLETQYF. Written as DNA, the CDR3 is TGTGCCTGGGATTCTGGGACAGGGAGGTTGGAGACCCAGTACTTC.

The rearrangement uses TRBV18 and TRBJ1-2; 7 nucleotides match TRBD1. The CDR3 extends over 16 amino acids. The J segment lost 3 bases and the V segment lost 5 bases, leaving 12 bases of the junction unmatched. Germline loops: CDR1 KGHSH, CDR2 LQKENI. CDR3 sequence reads: CASSAVITGDDYGYTF. In DNA form, the CDR3 reads TGTGCCAGCTCAGCGGTCATTACAGGGGATGACTATGGCTACACCTTC.

The CDR3 sequence is CASSLGPPSTDTQYF. The CDR3 coding sequence is TGTGCCAGCAGCTTAGGACCCCCTAGCACAGATACGCAGTATTTT. The chain links TRBV7-2 to TRBJ2-3; D call uncertain. The CDR3 runs 15 residues. CDR1 SGHTA and CDR2 FQGNSA come from the germline V gene. V lost 1 base and J lost 0, with 8 bases in between.

The chain uses TRBV6-5 and TRBJ1-2, with 9 positions matching TRBD1. The germline V gene encodes CDR1 MNHEY and CDR2 SVGAGI. The junction had 3 bases not matched to a gene; V was cut back by 8 bases and J by 5 bases. The CDR3 is made up of 12 amino acids. The CDR3 loop reads CASPGTGYGYTF. The CDR3 region has the DNA TGTGCCAGCCCCGGGACAGGGTATGGCTACACCTTC.

The chain links TRBV19 to TRBJ2-3; 10 nucleotides align to TRBD2. Germline V lookup: CDR1 LNHDA, CDR2 SQIVND (reference sequence). Trimming at V came to 10 bases and at J to 5 bases, leaving 6 bases not matched to a gene. The CDR3 consists of 13 residues. The CDR3 protein is CATSSGGGDTQYF. Here the CDR3 DNA reads TGTGCCACCTCTAGCGGGGGAGGAGATACGCAGTATTTT.

The chain couples TRBV2 to TRBJ2-5; D is undetermined. V was pared by 8 bases and J by 5 bases, with 3 bases between. The length of the CDR3 is 9 residues. CDR1 SNHLY and CDR2 FYNNEI come from the germline V gene. The CDR3 coding sequence is TGTGCCAGCGGGGAGACCCAGTACTTC. It translates to CASGETQYF.

This sequence joins TRBV11-2 and TRBJ1-4; D call uncertain. Germline V gene sequence: CDR1 SGHAT, CDR2 FQNNGV. This CDR3 comprises 12 residues. V was shortened by 3 bases and J by 10 bases, with 9 bases between the two germline ends. The CDR3, as DNA: TGTGCCAGCAGCTTTGACTTTGGAAAACTGTTTTTT. Amino acids: CASSFDFGKLFF.

The V call is TRBV7-9, the J call TRBJ2-1; TRBD2 is a possible D gene (6 bases). CDR1 and CDR2 (germline): SEHNR, FQNEAQ (reference sequence). The V gene lost 2 bases and the J gene lost 4 bases, with 12 bases spanning the gap. The length of the CDR3 is 15 residues. The CDR3 coding sequence is TGTGCCAGCAGCTTAAACGGGAGTCCATACAATGAGCAGTTCTTC. The encoded protein is CASSLNGSPYNEQFF.

J is TRBJ2-3 and V is TRBV7-2, with 8 bases aligning to TRBD2. The length of the CDR3 is 16 residues. Germline V gene sequence: CDR1 SGHTA, CDR2 FQGNSA. Trimming cost V 5 bases and J 2 bases; bases outside gene matches: 9. The CDR3 reads CASSRKVAGYTDTQYF. The CDR3 DNA is TGTGCCAGCAGCCGGAAGGTAGCGGGATACACAGATACGCAGTATTTT.

V gene TRBV6-1 combines with J gene TRBJ2-2; 7 positions match TRBD2. The CDR3 consists of 15 residues. The V gene's germline CDR1 is MNHNS and CDR2 SASEGT. V trimming: 7 bases; J trimming: 3 bases; junction bases outside the gene matches: 8. The DNA for the CDR3 is TGTGCCAGCACCCTGGTGCGGGAGTACACCGGGGAGCTGTTTTTT. Protein sequence: CASTLVREYTGELFF.